A selection of T cell receptor beta chains follows, all from one sample in a study of cytomegalovirus exposure and HLA in healthy donors. Libraries were prepared by immunoSEQ multiplex PCR; TCRdb keeps only in-frame clonotypes and omits some of them. In the table there are 95,000 to 150,000 clones, roughly 80% of which are singletons. Specimen: PBMCs. The receptors here all came from a man aged 50-59 years in good health and CMV-seronegative. Each CDR3 is given with its conserved first and last residue. A D gene is named only where the DNA matches it firmly. For some rows the clone size is stated as once, few or many, or as a class when expanded; others skip it.

D gene: NA; V gene: TRBV7-9; J gene: TRBJ1-2; clone size: NA; CDR3 DNA: TGTGCCAGTACAGGGTCGGAGGGCTACACCTTC; CDR3 protein: CASTGSEGYTF
D gene: NA; V gene: TRBV11-2; J gene: TRBJ1-2; clone size: NA; CDR3 DNA: TGTGCCAGCAGCTTAGATTGGAGGTCTTGGACTAATGGCTACACCTTC; CDR3 protein: CASSLDWRSWTNGYTF
D gene: TRBD2; V gene: TRBV10-3; J gene: TRBJ2-1; clone size: NA; CDR3 DNA: TGTGCCATCAGTGTGGGAGGGGCTAGCGGGGCCTACAATGAGCAGTTCTTC; CDR3 protein: CAISVGGASGAYNEQFF
D gene: NA; V gene: TRBV5-1; J gene: TRBJ2-3; clone size: NA; CDR3 DNA: TGCGCCAGCAGCGCCTCGTCACAGAGCACAGATACGCAGTATTTT; CDR3 protein: CASSASSQSTDTQYF
D gene: NA; V gene: TRBV12-5; J gene: TRBJ2-5; clone size: NA; CDR3 DNA: TGTGCTAGTGGACCACGACAGAAAGAGACCCAGTACTTC; CDR3 protein: CASGPRQKETQYF
D gene: NA; V gene: TRBV7-3; J gene: TRBJ2-7; clone size: few; CDR3 DNA: TGTGCCAGCAGCTTAACCGGCCGCGGGGCCTACGAGCAGTACTTC; CDR3 protein: CASSLTGRGAYEQYF
D gene: NA; V gene: TRBV11-2; J gene: TRBJ2-3; clone size: NA; CDR3 DNA: TGTGCCAGCAGCTCCCTCAGCGGAAATACGCAGTATTTT; CDR3 protein: CASSSLSGNTQYF
D gene: NA; V gene: TRBV7-2; J gene: TRBJ2-3; clone size: NA; CDR3 DNA: TGTGCCAGCAGCCTTCTCACAGATACGCAGTATTTT; CDR3 protein: CASSLLTDTQYF
D gene: TRBD1; V gene: TRBV7-3; J gene: TRBJ2-5; clone size: NA; CDR3 DNA: TGTGCCAGCAGCTTAGGGACAGGGGACGAGACCCAGTACTTC; CDR3 protein: CASSLGTGDETQYF
D gene: TRBD1; V gene: TRBV19; J gene: TRBJ1-1; clone size: few; CDR3 DNA: TGTGCCAGTAGGAGGGACAGGGGGTACAGTGAAGCTTTCTTT; CDR3 protein: CASRRDRGYSEAFF
D gene: NA; V gene: TRBV9; J gene: TRBJ2-7; clone size: NA; CDR3 DNA: TGTGCCAGCTCCTCGGGTTTTTCCTACGAGCAGTACTTC; CDR3 protein: CASSSGFSYEQYF
D gene: NA; V gene: TRBV27; J gene: TRBJ2-3; clone size: NA; CDR3 DNA: TGTGCCAGCAGTTTAGTGCTATCCCCTAGCACAGATACGCAGTATTTT; CDR3 protein: CASSLVLSPSTDTQYF
D gene: NA; V gene: TRBV4-1; J gene: TRBJ2-7; clone size: NA; CDR3 DNA: TGCGCCAGCAGCTTTCGAGAGTCCTACGAGCAGTACTTC; CDR3 protein: CASSFRESYEQYF
D gene: NA; V gene: TRBV28; J gene: TRBJ1-5; clone size: NA; CDR3 DNA: TGTGCCAGCAGAAACGGGGATCAGCCCCAGCATTTT; CDR3 protein: CASRNGDQPQHF
D gene: TRBD2; V gene: TRBV29-1; J gene: TRBJ2-5; clone size: NA; CDR3 DNA: TGCAGCGTTGGACGCGGGACTATTGAGACCCAGTACTTC; CDR3 protein: CSVGRGTIETQYF
D gene: NA; V gene: TRBV4-2; J gene: TRBJ2-3; clone size: NA; CDR3 DNA: TGTGCCAGCAGCCAAGATCAGACTAGTAGCACAGATACGCAGTATTTT; CDR3 protein: CASSQDQTSSTDTQYF
D gene: TRBD2; V gene: TRBV9; J gene: TRBJ2-3; clone size: few; CDR3 DNA: TGTGCCAGCAGCGTAGGCGGGGGGAGTTTAGATACGCAGTATTTT; CDR3 protein: CASSVGGGSLDTQYF
D gene: NA; V gene: TRBV4-1; J gene: TRBJ1-1; clone size: NA; CDR3 DNA: TGCGCCAGCAGCCCGCGAGAGATCGCTGAAGCTTTCTTT; CDR3 protein: CASSPREIAEAFF
D gene: NA; V gene: TRBV28; J gene: TRBJ2-7; clone size: NA; CDR3 DNA: TGTGCCAGCCGGGCTTCAGGACAGTTCTACGAGCAGTACTTC; CDR3 protein: CASRASGQFYEQYF
D gene: TRBD2; V gene: TRBV7-2; J gene: TRBJ2-3; clone size: NA; CDR3 DNA: TGTGCCAGCAGCCGACTTTTAGCGGGAGCGACAGATACGCAGTATTTT; CDR3 protein: CASSRLLAGATDTQYF
D gene: TRBD1; V gene: TRBV10-3; J gene: TRBJ2-3; clone size: NA; CDR3 DNA: TGTGCCACCCGACAGGGAACTAGCACAGATACGCAGTATTTT; CDR3 protein: CATRQGTSTDTQYF
D gene: NA; V gene: TRBV28; J gene: TRBJ1-5; clone size: NA; CDR3 DNA: TGTGCCAGCAGAATTGACAGCTATAGCAATCAGCCCCAGCATTTT; CDR3 protein: CASRIDSYSNQPQHF
D gene: NA; V gene: TRBV7-2; J gene: TRBJ2-5; clone size: NA; CDR3 DNA: TGTGCCAGCAGCTCGGGGTCCGGGGGAGAGACCCAGTACTTC; CDR3 protein: CASSSGSGGETQYF
D gene: TRBD1; V gene: TRBV7-9; J gene: TRBJ2-6; clone size: NA; CDR3 DNA: TGTGCCAGCAGCGGACAGGAACCAGCAGGTTCTGGGGCCAACGTCCTGACTTTC; CDR3 protein: CASSGQEPAGSGANVLTF
D gene: TRBD1; V gene: TRBV25-1; J gene: TRBJ1-1; clone size: NA; CDR3 DNA: TGTGCCAGCAGCCGGGACAGGGGGCATAGCACTGAAGCTTTCTTT; CDR3 protein: CASSRDRGHSTEAFF
D gene: NA; V gene: TRBV7-2; J gene: TRBJ1-1; clone size: NA; CDR3 DNA: TGTGCCAGCAGCTTAAGGTCAGGGAACACTGAAGCTTTCTTT; CDR3 protein: CASSLRSGNTEAFF
D gene: TRBD1; V gene: TRBV5-1; J gene: TRBJ2-7; clone size: NA; CDR3 DNA: TGCGCCAGCAGCTACACAGGGGGTCCTAGCGCCGAGCAGTACTTC; CDR3 protein: CASSYTGGPSAEQYF
D gene: NA; V gene: TRBV19; J gene: TRBJ2-3; clone size: NA; CDR3 DNA: TGTGCCAGTAGTAGGGCAGGGGAACTGGTAGATACGCAGTATTTT; CDR3 protein: CASSRAGELVDTQYF
D gene: NA; V gene: TRBV6-1; J gene: TRBJ2-3; clone size: NA; CDR3 DNA: TGTGCCAGCAGTGAAGCGATCGGGAGCACAGATACGCAGTATTTT; CDR3 protein: CASSEAIGSTDTQYF
D gene: TRBD1; V gene: TRBV9; J gene: TRBJ1-2; clone size: NA; CDR3 DNA: TGTGCCAGCAGCCTACGGACAGGGGAAGGCTACACCTTC; CDR3 protein: CASSLRTGEGYTF
D gene: NA; V gene: TRBV9; J gene: TRBJ1-1; clone size: NA; CDR3 DNA: TGTGCCAGCAGCGAGGGGGGGGGAGCGTTCACTGAAGCTTTCTTT; CDR3 protein: CASSEGGGAFTEAFF
D gene: NA; V gene: TRBV30; J gene: TRBJ1-3; clone size: NA; CDR3 DNA: TGTGCCTGGAGTTTCGGGACACGAAACACCATATATTTT; CDR3 protein: CAWSFGTRNTIYF
D gene: NA; V gene: TRBV30; J gene: TRBJ1-4; clone size: NA; CDR3 DNA: TGTGCCTGGAAGACGGGAAGGGATGAAAAACTGTTTTTT; CDR3 protein: CAWKTGRDEKLFF
D gene: TRBD2; V gene: TRBV5-5; J gene: TRBJ2-1; clone size: few; CDR3 DNA: TGTGCCAGCAGGACTAGCGGGGGGCTTCGGGAGCAGTTCTTC; CDR3 protein: CASRTSGGLREQFF
D gene: TRBD1; V gene: TRBV5-5; J gene: TRBJ1-2; clone size: few; CDR3 DNA: TGTGCCAGCAGCGGGGTGGCAGGGGGAAACTATGGCTACACCTTC; CDR3 protein: CASSGVAGGNYGYTF
D gene: NA; V gene: TRBV27; J gene: TRBJ1-6; clone size: NA; CDR3 DNA: TGTGCCAGCCGGGGGGCAGCCGAAAATTCACCCCTCCACTTT; CDR3 protein: CASRGAAENSPLHF
D gene: TRBD2; V gene: TRBV5-4; J gene: TRBJ2-5; clone size: NA; CDR3 DNA: TGTGCCAGCAGTCACGGACTAGCGGGGGTGGGGGAGACCCAGTACTTC; CDR3 protein: CASSHGLAGVGETQYF
D gene: TRBD1; V gene: TRBV6-5; J gene: TRBJ2-1; clone size: few; CDR3 DNA: TGTGCCAGCTGTCGGGACAGGGGTTATGAGCAGTTCTTC; CDR3 protein: CASCRDRGYEQFF
D gene: NA; V gene: TRBV4-2; J gene: TRBJ1-3; clone size: few; CDR3 DNA: TGTGCCAGCAGCCCTTTACGAGACACAGGGTCTGGAAACACCATATATTTT; CDR3 protein: CASSPLRDTGSGNTIYF
D gene: NA; V gene: TRBV5-1; J gene: TRBJ1-4; clone size: NA; CDR3 DNA: TGCGCCAGCAGCTTGTACGGGGCAACTAATGAAAAACTGTTTTTT; CDR3 protein: CASSLYGATNEKLFF
D gene: TRBD1; V gene: TRBV30; J gene: TRBJ1-3; clone size: few; CDR3 DNA: TGTGCCTGGAACCGGGACAGCTCTGGAAACACCATATATTTT; CDR3 protein: CAWNRDSSGNTIYF
D gene: NA; V gene: TRBV5-8; J gene: TRBJ2-2; clone size: few; CDR3 DNA: TGTGCCAGCAGCTTTCGGACAATGAACACCGGGGAGCTGTTTTTT; CDR3 protein: CASSFRTMNTGELFF
D gene: NA; V gene: TRBV2; J gene: TRBJ2-7; clone size: once; CDR3 DNA: TGTGCCAGCAGGGAACGACAGGTGTACTCCTACGAGCAGTACTTC; CDR3 protein: CASRERQVYSYEQYF
D gene: NA; V gene: TRBV6-1; J gene: TRBJ1-6; clone size: NA; CDR3 DNA: TGTGCCAGCAGTGTCGGCCAGGATAATTCACCCCTCCACTTT; CDR3 protein: CASSVGQDNSPLHF
D gene: NA; V gene: TRBV7-3; J gene: TRBJ1-1; clone size: few; CDR3 DNA: TGTGCCAGCAGCTTAAACAGGAACACTGAAGCTTTCTTT; CDR3 protein: CASSLNRNTEAFF
D gene: NA; V gene: TRBV4-3; J gene: TRBJ2-7; clone size: NA; CDR3 DNA: TGCGCCAGCAGCCAAGAGAGTGGGCCCTTAGTCTCCTACGAGCAGTACTTC; CDR3 protein: CASSQESGPLVSYEQYF
D gene: TRBD1; V gene: TRBV5-1; J gene: TRBJ2-1; clone size: NA; CDR3 DNA: TGCGCCAGCAGCTTGGGGACAGGGAATTACAATGAGCAGTTCTTC; CDR3 protein: CASSLGTGNYNEQFF